This is a list of T cell receptor beta chains from one sample in a study of T cells after yellow fever vaccination. Via MiXCR, TCRdb re-called the 5' RACE reads, giving one row per CDR3 protein. The table lists about 260,000 distinct CDR3 sequences, approximately 5.2% of them singletons. The source material was CD4+ T cells sorted from PBMCs, sampled on the day of the yellow fever booster vaccination. Receptors originate from a man aged 18 to 29 who received the YFV17D yellow fever vaccine. Each CDR3 is given with its conserved first and last residue. The D gene is left open where the match is weak. Not every row has a clone size; where given, it reads once, few, many or a size class.

abundance	v_gene	d_gene	j_gene	CDR3nt	CDR3aa
few	TRBV7-2	TRBD1	TRBJ1-2	TGTGCCAGCAGCCCACGGACAGGCGAGGACAATGGCTACACCTTC	CASSPRTGEDNGYTF
-	TRBV9	-	TRBJ2-2	TGTGCCAGCAGCCTCGGTCCGTCTGTTGGGGAGCTGTTTTTT	CASSLGPSVGELFF
few	TRBV7-2	TRBD1	TRBJ1-5	TGTGCCAGCAGCTTAGAGGGGGGGACAGGGTTGCGCAATCAGCCCCAGCATTTT	CASSLEGGTGLRNQPQHF
few	TRBV5-1	TRBD2	TRBJ2-3	TGCGCCAGCAGCTTGGAGCCTAGCGGGGTAAGAGATACGCAGTATTTT	CASSLEPSGVRDTQYF
few	TRBV29-1	-	TRBJ1-1	TGCAGCGTTCTCGGCTACATGAACACTGAAGCTTTCTTT	CSVLGYMNTEAFF
-	TRBV5-1	-	TRBJ2-7	TGCGCCAGCAGCTTGGCGGTCCCCAACCTCGAGCAGTACTTC	CASSLAVPNLEQYF
many	TRBV28	-	TRBJ2-2	TGTGCCAGCAAAGGGGGGGCGAACACCGGGGAGCTGTTTTTT	CASKGGANTGELFF
-	TRBV6-5	-	TRBJ1-2	TGTGCCAGCAGCCGCGGACTGGGCTTCTATGGCTACACCTTC	CASSRGLGFYGYTF
few	TRBV12-3/TRBV12-4	TRBD1	TRBJ2-7	TGTGCCAGCAGTCAGAGACAGGGGAGCGACGAGCAGTACTTC	CASSQRQGSDEQYF
few	TRBV12-3/TRBV12-4	-	TRBJ1-5	TGTGCCAGCAGTGAACAGGGTGGGCAGCCCCAGCATTTT	CASSEQGGQPQHF
-	TRBV12-3/TRBV12-4	-	TRBJ1-1	TGTGCCAGCAGTTTAAGTCCGGCCACTGAAGCTTTCTTT	CASSLSPATEAFF
-	TRBV11-2	TRBD1	TRBJ1-1	TGTGCCAGCAGCTTAACCTCAGGGGGGAGGTCGAACACTGAAGCTTTCTTT	CASSLTSGGRSNTEAFF
few	TRBV28	-	TRBJ1-2	TGTGCCAGCAGTTTACCGGGGGACTATGGCTACACCTTC	CASSLPGDYGYTF
-	TRBV4-2	TRBD2	TRBJ2-7	TGTGCCAGCAGCCGGGGGGCGGGGGGCTCCTACGAGCAGTACTTC	CASSRGAGGSYEQYF
few	TRBV2	-	TRBJ2-1	TGTGCCAGCAGTAGGATTGGAGGCGAGCAGTTCTTC	CASSRIGGEQFF
-	TRBV2	-	TRBJ1-6	TGTGCCACCCTAAGGGGAGAGTTTAATTCACCCCTCCACTTT	CATLRGEFNSPLHF
-	TRBV13	-	TRBJ2-2	TGTGCCAGCAGCTTAGGAACGGCCCTTGGGGGGGAGCTGTTTTTT	CASSLGTALGGELFF
-	TRBV20-1	TRBD1	TRBJ2-6	TGCAGTGCTGGACAGGACCACTCTGGGGCCAACGTCCTGACTTTC	CSAGQDHSGANVLTF
few	TRBV5-4	TRBD2	TRBJ2-5	TGTGCCAGCAGGAAGGCTAGCGGGGGTATATTAGAGACCCAGTACTTC	CASRKASGGILETQYF
-	TRBV29-1	-	TRBJ1-1	TGCAGCGGACGACAGAGCACTGAAGCTTTCTTT	CSGRQSTEAFF
few	TRBV21-1	-	TRBJ1-5	TGTGCCAGCACCAGGGGGGGGACAGGGAATAATCAGCCCCAGCATTTT	CASTRGGTGNNQPQHF
few	TRBV5-1	TRBD2	TRBJ2-1	TGCGCCAGCAGCCCGGGACTAGCGGTTTTTGATGAGCAGTTCTTC	CASSPGLAVFDEQFF